A selection of T cell receptor beta chains follows, all from one sample in a study of circulating tumor DNA in untreated peripheral T-cell lymphoma. Method: immunoSEQ multiplex PCR; TCRdb's copy keeps in-frame clones and lacks some. The sample includes dozens of clones. The material sequenced was cell-free DNA from blood serum. The source of these receptors is a human donor with peripheral T-cell lymphoma. Both conserved end residues are part of each CDR3. Each record gives: D gene, V gene, J gene, clone size, CDR3 DNA, CDR3 protein. D genes are given only for firm matches. Expanded clones are given a class, and other clones once, few, many or no size at all.

TRBD1,TRBV7-2,TRBJ2-7,.,TGTGCCAGCAGCTTCGGACAGGCTTCCTACGAGCAGTACTTC,CASSFGQASYEQYF
.,TRBV4-1,TRBJ1-5,.,TGCGCCAGCAGCCACTCACGGGGGGCCGGGCCCAATCAGCCCCAGCATTTT,CASSHSRGAGPNQPQHF
.,TRBV15,TRBJ1-2,once,TGTGCCACCAGCGAAGTAGGGTGTGGAAAGACCTATGGCTACACCTTC,CATSEVGCGKTYGYTF
.,TRBV6-5,TRBJ2-7,.,TGTGCCAGCAGCCCCTCTACAGGGCCTGCTCCCGAGCAGTACTTC,CASSPSTGPAPEQYF
.,TRBV11-2,TRBJ2-6,.,TGTGCCAGCAGCTTGCAAGGCAAGCAACAAAGTCGGGCCAACGTCCTGACTTTC,CASSLQGKQQSRANVLTF
.,TRBV21-1,TRBJ1-3,.,TGTGCCAGCAGTATGTTCATGCTACAACACGCACGAAACACCATATATTTT,CASSMFMLQHARNTIYF
.,TRBV7-7,TRBJ2-6,.,TGTGCCAGCAGCTGGAGGCTAAGTGCACAAAGTCGGGCCAACGTCCTGACTTTC,CASSWRLSAQSRANVLTF
.,TRBV5-6,TRBJ2-7,.,.,CASSFGPGGYEQYF
.,TRBV5-1,TRBJ1-1,.,TGCGCCAGCAGCTTGGACCGGGGCACTGAAGCTTTCTTT,CASSLDRGTEAFF
.,TRBV21-1,TRBJ2-7,.,TGTGCCAGCAGTCTACACGTGTTAGACGAGCAGTACTTC,CASSLHVLDEQYF
TRBD2,TRBV14,TRBJ2-7,hyperexpanded,TGTGCCAGCAGCCAAGATCATTTTGAACTAGCGGGAGGGGATCCTTACGAGCAGTACTTC,CASSQDHFELAGGDPYEQYF
.,TRBV30,TRBJ1-1,.,TGTGCCTGGAAAGGGTACACTGAAGCTTTCTTT,CAWKGYTEAFF